The T cell receptor beta chain described here comes from a study of T cell responses to AZD1222 COVID-19 vaccine. Background on the study: Analyses pooled second doses at about 4 or about 12 weeks.

Broader study findings: Vaccine-associated CD4 TCRs ranged over spike, dominating at 160-218 and 743-854. In a largely white British group with more females than males, clonal diversity was possibly underestimated. Increases in Spike-specific TCR breadth and depth were seen after two AZD1222 doses.

Repertoires were generated with immunoSEQ multiplex PCR, while TCRdb's copy carries only in-frame clones and drops some. The profile covers approximately 140,000 clones, with roughly 87% appearing a single time and 5.1% taken by the ten largest. The CDR3 has 17 amino acids. Trimming cost V 5 bases and J 2 bases; bases outside gene matches: 9. Germline values: CDR1 LNHDA, CDR2 SQIVND (reference sequence). This clone was seen a single time. Its matching antigen is unknown. Sequencing was performed on peripheral blood, taken on day 0 of AZD1222 vaccination. The source of this sequence is an adult in good health. The chain carries TRBV19 and TRBJ2-6, with 7 bases fitting TRBD1. In nucleotides, the CDR3 is TGTGCCAGTAGTTCCCGACAGGGTTGGACTGGGGCCAACGTCCTGACTTTC. Protein sequence: CASSSRQGWTGANVLTF.